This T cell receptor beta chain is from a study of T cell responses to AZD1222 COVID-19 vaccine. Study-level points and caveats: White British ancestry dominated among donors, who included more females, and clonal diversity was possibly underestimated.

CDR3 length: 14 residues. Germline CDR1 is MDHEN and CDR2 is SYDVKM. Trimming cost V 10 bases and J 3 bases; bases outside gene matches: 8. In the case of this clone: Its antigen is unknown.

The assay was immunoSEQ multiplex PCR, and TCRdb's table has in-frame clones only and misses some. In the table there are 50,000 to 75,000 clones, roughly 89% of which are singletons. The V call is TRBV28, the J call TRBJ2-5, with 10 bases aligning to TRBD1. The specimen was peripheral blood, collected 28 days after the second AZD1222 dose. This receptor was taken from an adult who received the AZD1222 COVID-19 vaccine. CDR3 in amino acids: CATEQDRGKETQYF. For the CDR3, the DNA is TGTGCCACCGAGCAGGACAGGGGGAAAGAGACCCAGTACTTC.